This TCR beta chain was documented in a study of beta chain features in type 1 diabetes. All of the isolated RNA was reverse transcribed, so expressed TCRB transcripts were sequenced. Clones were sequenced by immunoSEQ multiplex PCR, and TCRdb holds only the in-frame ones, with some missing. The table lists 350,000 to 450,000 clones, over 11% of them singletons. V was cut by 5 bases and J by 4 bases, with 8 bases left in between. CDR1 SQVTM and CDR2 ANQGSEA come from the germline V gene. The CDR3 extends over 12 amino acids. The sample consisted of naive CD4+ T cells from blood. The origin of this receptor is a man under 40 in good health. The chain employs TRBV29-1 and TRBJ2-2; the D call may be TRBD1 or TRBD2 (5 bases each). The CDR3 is CSVWGSTGELFF. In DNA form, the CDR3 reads TGCAGCGTTTGGGGGTCCACCGGGGAGCTGTTTTTT.